This T cell receptor beta chain came from a study of blood T cell repertoires in COVID-19. On the study more broadly: Specimens from acute and convalescent COVID-19 originated in the United States, Italy and Spain. Nucleic acid was either cDNA or gDNA, and it came from T cells, B-cell-depleted T cells, or PBMCs.

The CDR3 contains 15 residues. Germline V gene data show CDR1 as MNHEY and CDR2 as SMNVEV (reference sequence). The J segment lost 2 bases and the V segment lost 3 bases, leaving 7 bases of the junction unmatched. Original handling: The assay estimated nucleated cells by amplifying reference gene primers. Repertoires were generated with immunoSEQ multiplex PCR, while TCRdb's copy carries only in-frame clones and drops some. V and J calls and clone size come straight from that table; D and trimming were deduced from the DNA. This table holds approximately 40,000 clones, 88% found once. The origin of this receptor is a human donor in a cohort sampled during active COVID-19. What was sequenced was peripheral blood. The chain uses TRBV27 and TRBJ2-7, with 7 positions matching TRBD1. The CDR3 protein is CASSLTGQRTYEQYF. CDR3 coding DNA: TGTGCCAGCAGTTTGACGGGACAGAGAACCTACGAGCAGTACTTC.